The 8 T cell receptor beta chains presented below share a single source sample, sequenced in a study of T cells in localized non-small cell lung cancer. Clones were sequenced by immunoSEQ multiplex PCR, and TCRdb holds only the in-frame ones, with some missing. The sample comprises tens of thousands of clones, 84% of which are singletons, and over 2.5% rests with the top ten. The material was peripheral blood, obtained before any cancer treatment. The receptors come from a man aged 40-75 years with stage I lung adenocarcinoma.

The chain couples TRBV7-2 to TRBJ2-7; a weak D match, TRBD2 (5 bases). Between the trimmed V and J ends, which lost 3 bases and 2 bases, there was a span of 8 bases. The length of the CDR3 is 13 residues. CDR1 is SGHTA and CDR2 is FQGNSA in the germline V gene. This CDR3 reads CASSLSGAYEQYF. CDR3 sequence (DNA): TGTGCCAGCAGCTTGTCCGGGGCCTACGAGCAGTACTTC. The full variable domain, rest sourced from reference TRBV7-2 and TRBJ2-7, is GAGVSQSPSNKVTEKGKDVELRCDPISGHTALYWYRQSLGQGLEFLIYFQGNSAPDKSGLPSDRFSAERTGGSVSTLTIQRTQQEDSAVYLCASSLSGAYEQYFGPGTRLTVT.

Of note for this clone: This specimen includes other DNA sequences encoding the same CDR3. CDR3: CASSPGSTDTQYF. DNA of the CDR3: TGTGCCAGCTCACCAGGAAGTACAGATACGCAGTATTTT. The V gene is TRBV18, the J gene TRBJ2-3; D ambiguous. Germline V gives CDR1 KGHSH, CDR2 LQKENI. V was pared by 2 bases and J by 3 bases, with 6 bases between. The CDR3 consists of 13 residues.

The chain recombines TRBV6-6 with TRBJ1-1, with TRBD1 identical over 7 bases. CDR1 and CDR2 from the germline V gene are MNHNY and SVGAGI (reference sequence). The CDR3 extends over 13 amino acids. Losses at the gene ends were 4 bases for V and 4 bases for J; bases not matched to a gene: 3. CDR3 sequence reads: CASSSTGATEAFF. The CDR3 DNA reads as TGTGCCAGCAGTTCTACAGGGGCCACTGAAGCTTTCTTT.

The chain has TRBV7-3 and TRBJ1-2; TRBD1 is a possible D gene (5 bases). Germline lookup yields CDR1 SGHTA and CDR2 FQGTGA. The CDR3 contains 14 residues. V lost 5 bases to trimming and J lost 0 bases, with 10 bases between them. The CDR3 is CASSTRQTNYGYTF. The CDR3 coding sequence is TGTGCCAGCAGCACACGACAGACTAACTATGGCTACACCTTC.

The chain employs TRBV5-4 and TRBJ2-7; D unclear. V gave up 3 bases and J gave up 2 bases, with 3 bases separating them. CDR1 and CDR2 from the germline V gene are SGHNT and YYREEE (reference sequence). CDR3 length: 11 residues. The CDR3 protein is CASSSPYEQYF. CDR3 DNA: TGTGCCAGCAGCTCCCCCTACGAGCAGTACTTC.

The chain recombines TRBV2 with TRBJ2-5; D gene ambiguous. Germline V gene lookup returns CDR1 SNHLY and CDR2 FYNNEI. The CDR3 is 13 amino acids. V lost 7 bases to trimming and J lost 0 bases, with 9 bases between them. The CDR3 protein is CASNRQNQETQYF. The CDR3 coding sequence is TGTGCCAGCAATAGGCAGAACCAAGAGACCCAGTACTTC. Drawing the rest from reference TRBV2 and TRBJ2-5, the complete variable domain is EPEVTQTPSHQVTQMGQEVILRCVPISNHLYFYWYRQILGQKVEFLVSFYNNEISEKSEIFDDQFSVERPDGSNFTLKIRSTKLEDSAMYFCASNRQNQETQYFGPGTRLLVL.

The chain combines TRBV4-3 with TRBJ2-1; tentative D call: TRBD1 (5 bases). Trimming removed 1 base at V and 6 bases at J, with 13 bases between. The CDR3 is made up of 15 amino acids. The germline V gene encodes CDR1 LGHNA and CDR2 YSLEER. The chain's CDR3 is CASSQGQGQANEQFF. CDR3 nucleotides: TGCGCCAGCAGCCAAGGTCAGGGCCAGGCCAATGAGCAGTTCTTC.

The genes are TRBV7-2 and TRBJ1-5; maybe TRBD1 (5 bases). V shed 5 bases and J shed 7 bases, with 18 bases lying between them. The CDR3 runs 15 residues. Germline CDR1 and CDR2: SGHTA and FQGNSA. The CDR3: CASSRFRSRDQPQHF. As DNA, the CDR3 is TGTGCCAGCAGCCGTTTTCGTTCAAGGGACCAGCCCCAGCATTTT.